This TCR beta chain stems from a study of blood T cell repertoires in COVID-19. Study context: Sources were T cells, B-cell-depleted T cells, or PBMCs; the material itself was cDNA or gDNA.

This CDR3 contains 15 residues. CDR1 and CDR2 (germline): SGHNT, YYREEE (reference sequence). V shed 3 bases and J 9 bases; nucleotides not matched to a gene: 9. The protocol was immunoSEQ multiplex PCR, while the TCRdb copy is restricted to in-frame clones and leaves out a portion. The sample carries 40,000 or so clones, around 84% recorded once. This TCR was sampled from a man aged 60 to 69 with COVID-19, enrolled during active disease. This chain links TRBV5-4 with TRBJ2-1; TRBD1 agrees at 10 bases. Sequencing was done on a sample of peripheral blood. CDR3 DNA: TGTGCCAGCAGCTCCCGGGACAGGGGTGTCAGTGAGCAGTTCTTC. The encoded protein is CASSSRDRGVSEQFF.